Presented here are 24 T cell receptor beta chains from one specimen sequenced in a study of cytomegalovirus exposure and HLA in healthy donors. PCR amplification relied on 60 Vbeta primers (plus 13 Jbeta primers). Using immunoSEQ multiplex PCR, the repertoire was profiled, and TCRdb retains in-frame clones only, with some absent. The data show 95,000 to 100,000 clones, with 76% seen just once and roughly 2% held by the top ten. The sequenced sample was PBMCs. All receptors come from a man in his forties in good health and CMV-seronegative.

This clone was detected only once. This sequence joins TRBV18 and TRBJ2-1; TRBD2 matches 14 bases. The V segment lost 3 bases and the J segment 9 bases; nucleotides outside the gene matches: 13. The germline V gene has CDR1 KGHSH and CDR2 LQKENI. CDR3 size: 18 residues. CDR3 region: CASSPKNPVGLAGGEQFF. CDR3 DNA: TGTGCCAGCTCACCCAAAAATCCGGTAGGACTAGCGGGGGGTGAGCAGTTCTTC.

The rearrangement joins TRBV2 to TRBJ2-1; tentatively, D is TRBD2 (5 bases). Trimming stripped 4 bases from V and 8 bases from J, with 12 bases between. This CDR3 contains 13 residues. Germline CDR1 and CDR2: SNHLY and FYNNEI. The CDR3 DNA is TGTGCCAGCAGTGTTACGTCGCGGGATGAGCAGTTCTTC. Its translation is CASSVTSRDEQFF.

The chain couples TRBV4-2 to TRBJ1-4; D ambiguous. This CDR3 is 16 amino acids long. Germline CDR1 and CDR2: LGHNA and YNFKEQ. With 0 bases removed from V and 8 bases from J, the gap between germline ends came to 16 bases. CDR3 bases: TGTGCCAGCAGCCAAGAGGTCCGAGGAGCACAAGAAAAACTGTTTTTT. This translates into CASSQEVRGAQEKLFF.

The J gene is TRBJ2-5, the V gene TRBV7-2; TRBD2 aligns across 8 bases. The germline CDR1 and CDR2 sequences are SGHTA and FQGNSA. V was pared by 2 bases and J by 4 bases, with 3 bases of the junction left unmatched. The CDR3 has 14 residues. For the CDR3, the DNA is TGTGCCAGCAGCTTATCGGGAGGGCCAGAGACCCAGTACTTC. Protein sequence: CASSLSGGPETQYF. The full variable domain, in which reference TRBV7-2 and TRBJ2-5 provide the parts outside the CDR3, is GAGVSQSPSNKVTEKGKDVELRCDPISGHTALYWYRQSLGQGLEFLIYFQGNSAPDKSGLPSDRFSAERTGGSVSTLTIQRTQQEDSAVYLCASSLSGGPETQYFGPGTRLLVL.

This chain connects TRBV15 to TRBJ2-3; no firm D call. The CDR3 is 12 residues long. CDR1 is LNHNV and CDR2 is YYDKDF in the germline V gene (reference sequence). Trimming shortened V by 5 bases and J by 4 bases, and 7 bases separated the two germline ends. The CDR3 spells CATSQDADTQYF. DNA for the CDR3: TGTGCCACCAGCCAGGATGCAGATACGCAGTATTTT.

V usage is TRBV7-6 and J usage is TRBJ2-5; 10 bases agree with TRBD2. Germline V gene data show CDR1 as SGHVS and CDR2 as FNYEAQ. V lost 2 bases to trimming and J lost 5 bases; unmatched junction nucleotides: 11. This CDR3 is 17 amino acids long. The CDR3 DNA sequence: TGTGCCAGCAGCTTAACTCACCCTAGCGGGAGAGGGGAGACCCAGTACTTC. Translating it yields CASSLTHPSGRGETQYF.

The V call is TRBV7-9, the J call TRBJ2-1; 7 bases match TRBD1. Unmatched junction bases numbered 17, after V lost 1 base and J lost 8 bases. The germline gives CDR1 SEHNR, CDR2 FQNEAQ (reference sequence). The CDR3 contains 18 residues. This CDR3 is CASSLGLSRDRARDEQFF. The CDR3, as DNA: TGTGCCAGCAGCTTAGGTTTAAGCCGTGACAGGGCTCGAGATGAGCAGTTCTTC.

The chain carries TRBV10-2 and TRBJ1-5, with TRBD1 matching 11 bases. V lost 3 bases, J lost 7 bases, and 5 bases stayed unmatched. The germline CDR1 and CDR2 sequences are WSHSY and SAAADI. The length of the CDR3 is 15 residues. DNA for the CDR3: TGCGCCAGCAGTGATGGACAGGGGGCTGAGCAGCCCCAGCATTTT. Translation gives CASSDGQGAEQPQHF.

This chain links TRBV4-3 with TRBJ1-4; TRBD1 agrees at 11 bases. This CDR3 has 16 amino acids. Trimming removed 4 bases from V and 8 bases from J; junction bases left unmatched: 9. Germline assignment: CDR1 LGHNA and CDR2 YSLEER. CDR3 sequence reads: CASSRGQGASGEKLFF. The CDR3 DNA is TGCGCCAGCAGCCGAGGACAGGGGGCCTCGGGGGAAAAACTGTTTTTT.

The V and J genes are TRBV7-2 and TRBJ2-3, with D possibly matching TRBD1 (5 bases). CDR1 and CDR2 from the germline V gene are SGHTA and FQGNSA. This CDR3 comprises 12 residues. Between the trimmed V and J ends, which lost 4 bases and 3 bases, there was a span of 5 bases. Written as DNA, the CDR3 is TGTGCCAGCAGCTCAGGGACAGATACGCAGTATTTT. It codes for CASSSGTDTQYF.

V usage is TRBV30 and J usage is TRBJ1-5; no firm D call. The germline gives CDR1 GTSNPN, CDR2 SVGIG (reference sequence). V lost 5 bases and J 6 bases, leaving 11 bases between the germline ends. The CDR3 contains 12 residues. The CDR3 here is CAWGTNGQPQHF. The CDR3 coding sequence is TGTGCCTGGGGTACTAACGGTCAGCCCCAGCATTTT.

The rearrangement links TRBV5-1 to TRBJ2-7, with TRBD2 as a possible D gene (6 bases). The CDR3 sequence is 13 residues long. V was cut by 5 bases and J by 6 bases, with 15 bases left in between. CDR1 and CDR2 (germline): SGHRS, YFSETQ. The CDR3 sequence: CASRFGGAGEQYF. The CDR3 bases are TGCGCCAGCAGGTTTGGAGGGGCGGGCGAGCAGTACTTC.

V usage is TRBV7-9 and J usage is TRBJ2-4; a weak D match, TRBD1 (6 bases). V was cut by 5 bases and J by 1 base, with 18 bases left in between. In germline, CDR1 is SEHNR, CDR2 FQNEAQ (reference sequence). The CDR3 is 17 amino acids. The CDR3 reads CASSPVVGAHAKNIQYF. The CDR3 DNA reads TGTGCCAGCAGCCCCGTCGTGGGGGCTCACGCCAAAAACATTCAGTACTTC.

The sample holds a few counts of this clone. V usage is TRBV7-2 and J usage is TRBJ2-5; 9 positions agree with TRBD2. The DNA matches TRBJ2-7 better at its end, which makes the J call doubtful. Per germline, CDR1 SGHTA and CDR2 FQGNSA. The CDR3 is 15 amino acids. In DNA form, the CDR3 reads TGTGCCAGCAGCCACGTAGCGGGAGTACTTTACGAGCAGTACTTC. It encodes CASSHVAGVLYEQYF.

This clone was seen more than once but under ten times. The DNA of the CDR3 is TGTGCCATCAGCGATGGACGGGAGAACACTGAAGCTTTCTTT. It yields the protein CAISDGRENTEAFF. V usage is TRBV10-3 and J usage is TRBJ1-1; D is uncertain. This CDR3 has 14 amino acids. Germline CDR1 reads ENHRY; CDR2 reads SYGVKD. The germline V and J ends were trimmed by 6 bases and 1 base, with 12 bases remaining between them.

The genes are TRBV29-1 and TRBJ1-2; D may be TRBD1 (5 bases). V dropped 4 bases and J dropped 7 bases, with 13 bases sitting between them. Germline assignment: CDR1 SQVTM and CDR2 ANQGSEA. The CDR3 spans 12 residues. In nucleotides, the CDR3 is TGCAGCGTTGGTAGGGACTTCGGTGGCTACACCTTC. This sequence encodes CSVGRDFGGYTF.

The V gene is TRBV10-3, the J gene TRBJ2-1, with 9 nucleotides matching TRBD2. The V and J ends lost 5 bases and 7 bases, in that order; junction bases with no gene match: 9. The germline V gene has CDR1 ENHRY and CDR2 SYGVKD. CDR3 length: 15 amino acids. The CDR3 DNA reads as TGTGCCATCAGTCTTGGGGCGGGAGGGGGGAATGAGCAGTTCTTC. This translates into CAISLGAGGGNEQFF.

This sequence joins TRBV5-1 and TRBJ2-2; 7 bases fit TRBD1. The trim removed 5 bases at V and 4 bases at J, leaving 8 bases unmatched. Looked up from germline, CDR1 is SGHRS and CDR2 is YFSETQ. The CDR3 consists of 15 residues. The CDR3 here is CASRAGTDTTGELFF. CDR3 sequence (DNA): TGCGCCAGCAGGGCCGGGACAGACACCACCGGGGAGCTGTTTTTT.

V and J are TRBV27 and TRBJ2-1; TRBD1 might be the D (6 bases). There are 15 residues in the CDR3. Germline V lookup: CDR1 MNHEY, CDR2 SMNVEV (reference sequence). Deletions cut 7 bases from V and 4 bases from J, with 17 bases between. CDR3 protein: CASTYRAGYYNEQFF. In DNA form, the CDR3 reads TGTGCCAGCACGTACAGGGCCGGGTATTACAATGAGCAGTTCTTC.

The chain recombines TRBV23-1 with TRBJ2-3, with 7 bases fitting TRBD2. TRBV23-1 is marked as an open reading frame, function uncertain. Germline trimming cut 0 bases from V and 5 bases from J; bases unmatched to any gene: 20. There are 20 residues in the CDR3. CDR3 DNA sequence: TGCGCCAGCAGTCAATCGGGGGGAGGGGCGATTTCTATTTTGCAAGATACGCAGTATTTT. It specifies CASSQSGGGAISILQDTQYF.

This chain connects TRBV29-1 to TRBJ2-7; D remains ambiguous. V lost 7 bases and J lost 0, with 10 bases in between. The CDR3 contains 12 residues. The germline CDR1 and CDR2 sequences are SQVTM and ANQGSEA. As DNA, the CDR3 is TGCAGCGCAAAACAGAGCTCCTACGAGCAGTACTTC. Translated: CSAKQSSYEQYF.

About this clone itself: A read error may produce the germline difference seen at one junction end. The chain links TRBV2 to TRBJ2-7, with D hard to call. CDR3 length: 13 amino acids. In germline, CDR1 is SNHLY, CDR2 FYNNEI. The CDR3 protein is CVSTVADSYEQYF. DNA of the CDR3: TGTGTCAGCACCGTGGCCGACTCCTACGAGCAGTACTTC.

A few counts support this clone. This chain uses TRBV7-9 with TRBJ1-1; D is uncertain. The V gene lost 3 bases and the J gene lost 1 base, with 15 bases spanning the gap. This CDR3 has 16 residues. Germline assignment: CDR1 SEHNR and CDR2 FQNEAQ (reference sequence). CDR3 DNA: TGTGCCAGCAGCTTGAGGGATAGTGAGAAGAACACTGAAGCTTTCTTT. Encoded protein: CASSLRDSEKNTEAFF.

The chain carries TRBV5-1 and TRBJ2-7; 14 positions agree with TRBD2. The CDR3 consists of 15 residues. Looked up from germline, CDR1 is SGHRS and CDR2 is YFSETQ. J was trimmed by 4 bases and V by 3 bases; bases with no gene match: 3. The CDR3 loop reads CASSSGLAGVYEQYF. The DNA for the CDR3 is TGCGCCAGCAGCTCGGGACTAGCGGGAGTTTACGAGCAGTACTTC.